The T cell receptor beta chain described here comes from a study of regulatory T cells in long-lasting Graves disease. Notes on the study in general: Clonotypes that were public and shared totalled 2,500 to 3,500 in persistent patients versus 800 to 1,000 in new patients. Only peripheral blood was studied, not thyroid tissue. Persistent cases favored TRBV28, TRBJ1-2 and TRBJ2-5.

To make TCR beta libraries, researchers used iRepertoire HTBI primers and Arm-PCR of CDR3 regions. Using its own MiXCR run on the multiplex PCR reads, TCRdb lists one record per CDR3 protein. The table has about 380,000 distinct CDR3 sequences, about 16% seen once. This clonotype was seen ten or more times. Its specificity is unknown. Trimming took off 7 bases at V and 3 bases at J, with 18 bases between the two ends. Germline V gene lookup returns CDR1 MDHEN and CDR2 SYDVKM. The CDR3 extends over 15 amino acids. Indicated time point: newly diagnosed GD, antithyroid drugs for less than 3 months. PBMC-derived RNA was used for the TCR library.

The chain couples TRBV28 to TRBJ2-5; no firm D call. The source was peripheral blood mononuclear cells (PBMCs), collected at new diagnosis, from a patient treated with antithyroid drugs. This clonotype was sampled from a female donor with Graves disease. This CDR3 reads CASKKGQKSKETQYF. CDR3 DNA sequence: TGTGCCAGCAAGAAAGGCCAAAAATCAAAAGAGACCCAGTACTTC.